This T cell receptor (beta chain) originates from a study of cytomegalovirus exposure and HLA in healthy donors. The method was immunoSEQ multiplex PCR; TCRdb's version includes in-frame clones alone and lacks a portion of them. The sample carries 220,000 or so clones, approximately 88% recorded once. In germline, CDR1 is MNHNS, CDR2 SASEGT. With 10 bases clipped from V and 6 bases from J, the junction kept 7 bases outside the gene matches. The CDR3 sequence is 13 residues long. Source material: PBMCs. This clonotype originated in a woman aged 25-40 years in good health and CMV-seropositive. This rearrangement joins TRBV6-1 to TRBJ2-3, with 10 bases matching TRBD2. The CDR3 bases are TGTGCCACGCAGCGGGAGGGCCAGGATACGCAGTATTTT. It translates to CATQREGQDTQYF.